These 23 T cell receptor beta chains came from one sample sequenced in a study of blood T cells in healthy people across ages. Using a J-beta primer mix together with a sample-barcoded 5' primer, a second PCR was run for about 7 to 12 cycles. TCRdb passed the 5' RACE reads through MiXCR, listing each CDR3 protein once. Of around 800,000 distinct CDR3 sequences in the sample, around 43% were seen once. The sample taken for sequencing was blood. These receptors came from a man aged 60-69 years in good health.

The CDR3 sequence: CASSPRRTQETQYF. The CDR3 DNA follows: TGTGCCAGCAGCCCACGAAGAACACAAGAGACCCAGTACTTC. This chain joins TRBV6-5 and TRBJ2-5; no firm D call. Trimming cost V 6 bases and J 2 bases, with 13 bases left between them. The CDR3 sequence is 14 residues long. CDR1 and CDR2 (germline): MNHEY, SVGAGI.

The rearrangement uses TRBV6-1 and TRBJ2-5; tentative D call: TRBD1 (5 bases). Trimming left V 6 bases short and J 2 bases short, with 25 bases between. Germline CDR1 is MNHNS and CDR2 is SASEGT. This CDR3 comprises 18 residues. The CDR3 loop is CASRDKNLVRGVQETQYF. For the CDR3, the DNA is TGTGCCAGCAGGGACAAGAACCTGGTAAGGGGCGTTCAAGAGACCCAGTACTTC.

The sample holds a few counts of this clonotype. V is TRBV5-1 and J is TRBJ2-5; no firm D call. Germline V lookup: CDR1 SGHRS, CDR2 YFSETQ. The germline V and J ends were trimmed by 5 bases and 5 bases, with 7 bases remaining between them. CDR3 length: 11 residues. The DNA of the CDR3 is TGCGCCAGCAGATATCACGAGACCCAGTACTTC. Its protein product is CASRYHETQYF. The full variable domain, rest sourced from reference TRBV5-1 and TRBJ2-5, is KAGVTQTPRYLIKTRGQQVTLSCSPISGHRSVSWYQQTPGQGLQFLFEYFSETQRNKGNFPGRFSGRQFSNSRSEMNVSTLELGDSALYLCASRYHETQYFGPGTRLLVL.

This clonotype was seen ten or more times. The V call is TRBV29-1, the J call TRBJ1-2, with D perhaps TRBD1 (5 bases). V gave up 3 bases and J gave up 8 bases, with 10 bases separating them. The CDR3 covers 11 residues. Germline V lookup: CDR1 SQVTM, CDR2 ANQGSEA. The CDR3: CSVEGERGYTF. Here the CDR3 DNA reads TGCAGCGTTGAGGGGGAAAGGGGCTACACCTTC.

The V gene is TRBV20-1, the J gene TRBJ1-1; a possible D gene is TRBD1 (5 bases). Trimming took off 0 bases at V and 3 bases at J, with 14 bases between the two ends. CDR3 length: 15 amino acids. The germline V gene encodes CDR1 DFQATT and CDR2 SNEGSKA (reference sequence). The CDR3 loop reads CSARDPKGEDTEAFF. The CDR3 nucleotides read TGCAGTGCTAGAGATCCGAAAGGGGAAGACACTGAAGCTTTCTTT.

The chain links TRBV7-3 to TRBJ2-1; 7 bases are shared with TRBD2. Per the germline V gene, CDR1 is SGHTA and CDR2 is FQGTGA. With 3 bases clipped from V and 4 bases from J, the junction kept 15 bases outside the gene matches. This CDR3 region has 18 residues. CDR3 sequence: CASSFYPSTGGKYNEQFF. Here the CDR3 DNA reads TGTGCCAGCAGCTTTTATCCCTCAACGGGAGGCAAATACAATGAGCAGTTCTTC.

With respect to this clonotype: At one of its ends the junction is not consistent with the germline gene, which may arise from a read error. The chain uses TRBV12-3 or TRBV12-4 and TRBJ2-3, with D unresolved. This CDR3 has 12 residues. The DNA for the CDR3 is TGTGCCATCAGTTTGGCGCCAGATACGCAGTATTTT. Its protein is CAISLAPDTQYF.

This clonotype occurred a few times. The genes are TRBV7-2 and TRBJ2-3; 9 bases match TRBD2. Germline values: CDR1 SGHTA, CDR2 FQGNSA. This CDR3 spans 17 amino acids. V lost 2 bases to trimming and J lost 3 bases; unmatched junction nucleotides: 9. As DNA, the CDR3 is TGTGCCAGCAGCTTATTCTTGGCGGGGGGGCATACAGATACGCAGTATTTT. It encodes CASSLFLAGGHTDTQYF.

V is TRBV18 and J is TRBJ2-5, with 8 bases identical to TRBD2. This CDR3 region has 14 residues. CDR1 and CDR2 from the germline V gene are KGHSH and LQKENI. Germline trimming cut 5 bases from V and 4 bases from J; bases unmatched to any gene: 6. CDR3 residues: CASSNGGAPETQYF. CDR3 nucleotides: TGTGCCAGCTCAAACGGGGGGGCTCCAGAGACCCAGTACTTC.

The rearrangement uses TRBV4-1 and TRBJ2-7; 8 positions agree with TRBD2. Germline loops: CDR1 MGHRA, CDR2 YSYEKL. The CDR3 covers 15 residues. V dropped 4 bases and J dropped 7; count of bases not matched to a gene: 12. The CDR3 protein is CASSLLRAGGVEQYF. CDR3 nucleotides: TGCGCCAGCAGCCTCCTCCGGGCGGGGGGAGTTGAGCAGTACTTC.

The chain uses TRBV6-2 or TRBV6-3 and TRBJ2-6; 9 bases match TRBD1. After removal of 5 bases from V and 2 bases from J, the junction contained 7 bases not matched to a gene. CDR1 is MNHEY, CDR2 SVGEGT, per germline. This CDR3 region has 17 residues. In DNA, the CDR3 is TGTGCCAGCAGTCCCGGACAGGGGAGGGCTGGGGCCAACGTCCTGACTTTC. This translates into CASSPGQGRAGANVLTF.

A word on this clonotype: A much larger clone lies one base from this, so it may be a read error. This chain uses TRBV20-1 with TRBJ2-1; D unclear. Gene TRBJ2-7 matches the end of the DNA better, so the J call may be wrong. CDR1 is DFQATT and CDR2 is SNEGSKA in the germline V gene (reference sequence). The CDR3 length is 14 residues. CDR3 nucleotides: TGCAGTGCCCGAAATCCGAAGTTTTACAATGAGCAGTACTTC. The encoded protein is CSARNPKFYNEQYF.

This clonotype was seen a handful of times. This chain joins TRBV9 and TRBJ1-2, with 8 bases identical to TRBD1. Unmatched junction bases numbered 10, after V lost 4 bases and J lost 5 bases. The CDR3 contains 15 residues. Per germline, CDR1 SGDLS and CDR2 YYNGEE. The CDR3 nucleotides are TGTGCCAGCAGCCTGCCCCCCACAGGGGGTTATGGCTACACCTTC. This translates into CASSLPPTGGYGYTF. Combining the CDR3 with reference TRBV9 and TRBJ1-2 gives the whole variable domain DSGVTQTPKHLITATGQRVTLRCSPRSGDLSVYWYQQSLDQGLQFLIQYYNGEERAKGNILERFSAQQFPDLHSELNLSSLELGDSALYFCASSLPPTGGYGYTFGSGTRLTVV.

The V call is TRBV27, the J call TRBJ2-7; D ambiguous. The CDR3 has 11 residues. CDR1 is MNHEY, CDR2 SMNVEV, per germline (reference sequence). Trimming shortened V by 5 bases and J by 5 bases, and 7 bases separated the two germline ends. CDR3 amino acids: CASSHGHEQYF. For the CDR3, the DNA is TGTGCCAGCAGTCACGGGCACGAGCAGTACTTC.

The V gene is TRBV3-1, the J gene TRBJ2-7; D gene uncertain. TRBJ2-5 matches the DNA end more closely, so the J call is doubtful. The CDR3 extends over 14 amino acids. Germline CDR1 LGHDT, CDR2 YNNKEL (reference sequence). CDR3 coding DNA: TGTGCCAGCAGCCACGACGGAGAAGCGGAGACCCAGTACTTC. Its translation: CASSHDGEAETQYF.

The J gene is TRBJ1-1, the V gene TRBV5-1; maybe TRBD1 (6 bases). The CDR3 is 15 amino acids. Germline V gives CDR1 SGHRS, CDR2 YFSETQ. The V gene lost 1 base and the J gene lost 4 bases, with 14 bases spanning the gap. The CDR3 here is CASSLWGHLATEAFF. The CDR3 DNA follows: TGCGCCAGCAGCTTGTGGGGACACCTGGCCACTGAAGCTTTCTTT.

This clonotype was seen ten or more times. The rearrangement joins TRBV12-3 or TRBV12-4 to TRBJ2-7, with D perhaps being TRBD1 or TRBD2 (8 bases each). The CDR3 extends over 16 amino acids. Deletions cut 4 bases from V and 4 bases from J, with 20 bases between. The CDR3 nucleotides read TGTGCCAGCAGTTCCCAGGGGGCGGGGGGCCTGTACGAGCAGTACTTC. Its translation is CASSSQGAGGLYEQYF.

V and J are TRBV5-1 and TRBJ2-7; tentatively, D is TRBD2 (5 bases). The CDR3 extends over 13 amino acids. V dropped 4 bases and J dropped 3 bases, with 11 bases sitting between them. Per germline, CDR1 SGHRS and CDR2 YFSETQ. This CDR3 reads CASSPGSFYEQYF. In nucleotides, the CDR3 is TGCGCCAGCAGCCCGGGATCTTTCTACGAGCAGTACTTC.

This clonotype came up a few times. This chain links TRBV5-4 with TRBJ2-2; tentatively, D is TRBD1 or TRBD2 (6 bases each). Germline values: CDR1 SGHNT, CDR2 YYREEE (reference sequence). The CDR3 spans 15 residues. V lost 2 bases, J lost 6 bases, and 14 bases lay in between. The CDR3 here is CASSLRGVVSGELFF. The CDR3 nucleotides read TGTGCCAGCAGCTTAAGGGGGGTAGTGTCCGGGGAGCTGTTTTTT.

The V gene is TRBV7-8, the J gene TRBJ2-1; D remains unclear. CDR3 length: 13 amino acids. V was trimmed by 8 bases and J by 0 bases, leaving 8 bases between them. Looked up from germline, CDR1 is SGHVS and CDR2 is FQNEAQ. The CDR3 sequence is CASRASSYNEQFF. The CDR3 coding sequence is TGTGCCAGCCGAGCCAGCTCCTACAATGAGCAGTTCTTC.

This clonotype was found a few times. The rearrangement joins TRBV20-1 to TRBJ2-7; 8 positions agree with TRBD2. The CDR3 covers 14 residues. Germline values: CDR1 DFQATT, CDR2 SNEGSKA (reference sequence). Trimming removed 6 bases from V and 2 bases from J; junction bases left unmatched: 9. The CDR3 DNA reads TGCAGTGCCGTAGTTCTCGGGGGGGCCTACGAGCAGTACTTC. Its translation: CSAVVLGGAYEQYF.

The chain has TRBV6-2 or TRBV6-3 and TRBJ2-3; 14 bases agree with TRBD2. Looked up from germline, CDR1 is MNHEY and CDR2 is SVGEGT. V dropped 0 bases and J dropped 4; count of bases not matched to a gene: 0. The CDR3 has 16 amino acids. CDR3 in DNA: TGTGCCAGCAGTTACTCGACTAGCGGGGGGGCAGATACGCAGTATTTT. Protein sequence: CASSYSTSGGADTQYF.

The CDR3 region is CASTGSGETQYF. In DNA, the CDR3 is TGTGCCAGCACAGGATCCGGCGAGACCCAGTACTTC. The rearrangement uses TRBV2 and TRBJ2-5; no firm D call. Trimming took off 7 bases at V and 5 bases at J, with 11 bases between the two ends. Germline CDR1 reads SNHLY; CDR2 reads FYNNEI. There are 12 residues in the CDR3.